This paragraph covers one TCR beta chain sequence. Its antigen is undetermined. This CDR3 has 14 amino acids. The V gene's germline CDR1 is SNHLY and CDR2 FYNNEI. V lost 1 base and J lost 8, with 14 bases in between. This entry is derived from a study of vaccination and CD4 T cells after COVID-19. The treatment denotes: roughly nine-day PBMC culture with coronavirus spike peptide pools or control peptides (ViraFEST assay). With the Oncomine TCR Beta short-read assay, DNA from cultured CD4+ T cells was sequenced. Via MiXCR, TCRdb re-called the PCR reads, giving one row per CDR3 protein. The sample holds about 15,000 distinct CDR3 sequences, around 75% seen once.

The material was CD4+ T cells from blood, cultured in vitro, obtained after SARS-CoV-2 vaccination. The clonotype comes from a human donor who received a COVID-19 vaccine. J is TRBJ1-2 and V is TRBV2; a weak D match, TRBD1 (6 bases). The CDR3 DNA follows: TGTGCCAGCAGTGAAGGGAGGGGGGGCCGGGGCTACACCTTC. Its protein is CASSEGRGGRGYTF.